These 16 T cell receptor beta chains were sequenced from one sample in a study of blood T cells in healthy people across ages. Alongside a J-beta primer mix, a sample-barcoded 5' primer served in a second PCR lasting about 6 to 12 cycles. One entry per CDR3 protein results from TCRdb running MiXCR on the 5' RACE reads. Of under 2,000,000 distinct CDR3 sequences detected, around half appear once; the ten largest clones hold around 2.1%. The material sequenced was blood. The receptor set was obtained from a woman in her forties in good health.

The J gene is TRBJ2-5, the V gene TRBV5-1, with 10 bases lining up with TRBD1. CDR1 and CDR2 from the germline V gene are SGHRS and YFSETQ. CDR3 size: 15 residues. The trim removed 3 bases at V and 5 bases at J, leaving 7 bases unmatched. The DNA of the CDR3 is TGCGCCAGCAGCTGGGGACAGGGGTTCGGCGAGACCCAGTACTTC. Amino acid sequence: CASSWGQGFGETQYF.

The chain has TRBV20-1 and TRBJ1-2, with 7 bases fitting TRBD1. CDR3 length equals 15 residues. The V gene end was trimmed by 0 bases and the J gene end by 4 bases; junction bases not matched to a gene: 8. Per germline, CDR1 DFQATT and CDR2 SNEGSKA (reference sequence). In nucleotides, the CDR3 is TGCAGTGCTAGAGACCCCGGGACAGCAGGCTATGGCTACACCTTC. Protein sequence: CSARDPGTAGYGYTF.

This clonotype was recorded a few times. The chain recombines TRBV20-1 with TRBJ2-1, with 9 positions matching TRBD2. After removal of 1 base from V and 0 bases from J, the junction contained 7 bases not matched to a gene. The CDR3 covers 17 residues. Germline lookup yields CDR1 DFQATT and CDR2 SNEGSKA (reference sequence). The chain's CDR3 is CSARGVAGEISYNEQFF. CDR3 bases: TGCAGTGCTAGAGGCGTAGCGGGGGAGATCTCCTACAATGAGCAGTTCTTC.

The rearrangement joins TRBV4-2 to TRBJ2-5, with 13 bases aligning to TRBD2. Germline assignment: CDR1 LGHNA and CDR2 YNFKEQ. With 0 bases clipped from V and 5 bases from J, the junction kept 6 bases outside the gene matches. CDR3 size: 17 residues. CDR3 sequence: CASSQEGTSGEGETQYF. Written as DNA, the CDR3 is TGTGCCAGCAGCCAAGAAGGGACTAGCGGGGAGGGTGAGACCCAGTACTTC.

With respect to this clonotype: The junction and the germline gene differ at one end; a read error may be behind it. The chain couples TRBV7-2 to TRBJ2-1; D is perhaps TRBD1 (5 bases). CDR3 size: 13 residues. Germline V gene data show CDR1 as SGHTA and CDR2 as FQGNSA. CDR3 amino acids: CASNLGDYNEQFF. Written as DNA, the CDR3 is TGTGCCAGCAACTTAGGGGATTACAATGAGCAGTTCTTC. Supplemented by reference TRBV7-2 and TRBJ2-1, the full variable domain reads GAGVSQSPSNKVTEKGKDVELRCDPISGHTALYWYRQSLGQGLEFLIYFQGNSAPDKSGLPSDRFSAERTGGSVSTLTIQRTQQEDSAVYLCASNLGDYNEQFFGPGTRLTVL.

The chain uses TRBV2 and TRBJ2-4; 12 nucleotides line up with TRBD1. The J call is doubtful: the DNA matches TRBJ2-7 better. The germline V gene has CDR1 SNHLY and CDR2 FYNNEI. This CDR3 is built from 15 residues. This chain's CDR3 is CASGYPGQGAHEQYF. The CDR3 DNA is TGTGCCAGCGGTTACCCGGGACAGGGGGCCCACGAGCAGTACTTC.

This clonotype was observed a few times. J is TRBJ2-3 and V is TRBV4-2, with D possibly TRBD2 on 6 matching bases. CDR1 LGHNA and CDR2 YNFKEQ come from the germline V gene. The V end was cut by 3 bases, the J end by 4 bases, with 8 bases between. The CDR3 is made up of 13 amino acids. The CDR3 DNA sequence: TGTGCCAGCAGCCAGACGGGGGCAGATACGCAGTATTTT. Translating gives CASSQTGADTQYF.

V usage is TRBV7-2 and J usage is TRBJ1-3; D is unresolved. Germline lookup yields CDR1 SGHTA and CDR2 FQGNSA. V was trimmed by 5 bases and J by 0 bases, leaving 17 bases between them. This CDR3 region has 17 residues. The CDR3 loop is CASSPLPDRVSGNTIYF. The CDR3 region has the DNA TGTGCCAGCAGCCCCCTCCCCGACCGAGTCTCTGGAAACACCATATATTTT.

V and J are TRBV6-2 or TRBV6-3 and TRBJ2-1; TRBD1 or TRBD2 may be the D gene (5 bases each). Germline-derived CDR1 and CDR2 are MNHEY and SVGEGT. Trimming left V 5 bases short and J 3 bases short, with 14 bases between. CDR3 length: 15 amino acids. The CDR3 sequence: CASSPSGTFYNEQFF. CDR3 coding DNA: TGTGCCAGCAGTCCCTCCGGGACCTTCTACAATGAGCAGTTCTTC.

To note about this clonotype: At one end, the junction sequence differs from germline, possibly due to a read error. This chain uses TRBV25-1 with TRBJ2-3, with 7 bases lining up with TRBD2. CDR1 is MGHDK, CDR2 SYGVNS, per germline. This CDR3 spans 17 amino acids. The CDR3 reads CAGSHPPQRGQKDTQYF. The CDR3 DNA is TGTGCCGGCAGTCACCCCCCCCAGCGGGGTCAGAAAGATACGCAGTATTTT.

This clonotype was counted between two and nine times. The V call is TRBV7-9, the J call TRBJ2-3; tentative D call: TRBD2 (5 bases). V was pared by 5 bases and J by 2 bases, with 14 bases between. The CDR3 covers 15 residues. Germline V gene data show CDR1 as SEHNR and CDR2 as FQNEAQ (reference sequence). CDR3 sequence reads: CASSTLGRDTDTQYF. In DNA, the CDR3 is TGTGCCAGCAGCACTCTCGGCCGGGACACAGATACGCAGTATTTT.

The J gene is TRBJ2-2, the V gene TRBV6-5, with TRBD2 matching over 9 bases. Trimming removed 2 bases from V and 2 bases from J; junction bases left unmatched: 3. This CDR3 is built from 16 residues. Germline values: CDR1 MNHEY, CDR2 SVGAGI. In DNA, the CDR3 is TGTGCCAGCAGTTACGCGGGGGGGCTTAACACCGGGGAGCTGTTTTTT. Translated, it gives CASSYAGGLNTGELFF.

This clonotype has a handful of counts. The V and J genes are TRBV4-1 and TRBJ2-1, with D possibly being TRBD2 (5 bases). The CDR3 consists of 18 residues. Trimming pared 2 bases from V and 6 bases from J, leaving 23 bases between. The germline V gene encodes CDR1 MGHRA and CDR2 YSYEKL. CDR3 in DNA: TGCGCCAGCAGCCAATTCCCCGACAATAGCGCCTTAATCAATGAGCAGTTCTTC. Its protein is CASSQFPDNSALINEQFF.

The chain recombines TRBV6-2 or TRBV6-3 with TRBJ2-1; perhaps TRBD2 as D (5 bases). V was pared by 0 bases and J by 10 bases, with 22 bases between. The CDR3 is made up of 17 amino acids. The germline V gene encodes CDR1 MNHEY and CDR2 SVGEGT. CDR3 amino acids: CASSYSVRGTYDGEQFF. The CDR3, as DNA: TGTGCCAGCAGTTACTCGGTCCGGGGAACATACGACGGAGAGCAGTTCTTC.

This chain joins TRBV2 and TRBJ2-1; 11 bases match TRBD1. The J segment lost 9 bases and the V segment lost 8 bases, leaving 15 bases of the junction unmatched. This CDR3 contains 16 residues. Germline V lookup: CDR1 SNHLY, CDR2 FYNNEI. Here the CDR3 DNA reads TGTGCCAGCCGAAACCCCGGACAGGGGGCGCATATTGAGCAGTTCTTC. This gives the protein CASRNPGQGAHIEQFF. Full variable domain (rest looked up from reference TRBV2 and TRBJ2-1): EPEVTQTPSHQVTQMGQEVILRCVPISNHLYFYWYRQILGQKVEFLVSFYNNEISEKSEIFDDQFSVERPDGSNFTLKIRSTKLEDSAMYFCASRNPGQGAHIEQFFGPGTRLTVL.

In the case of this clonotype: The junction departs from the called germline gene at one end, perhaps through a read error. V usage is TRBV29-1 and J usage is TRBJ1-2, with unresolved D. The CDR3 is 12 residues long. The germline V gene has CDR1 SQVTM and CDR2 ANQGSEA. The CDR3 here is CSVDQFYYGYTF. CDR3 sequence (DNA): TGCAGCGTTGACCAGTTTTACTACGGCTACACCTTC.